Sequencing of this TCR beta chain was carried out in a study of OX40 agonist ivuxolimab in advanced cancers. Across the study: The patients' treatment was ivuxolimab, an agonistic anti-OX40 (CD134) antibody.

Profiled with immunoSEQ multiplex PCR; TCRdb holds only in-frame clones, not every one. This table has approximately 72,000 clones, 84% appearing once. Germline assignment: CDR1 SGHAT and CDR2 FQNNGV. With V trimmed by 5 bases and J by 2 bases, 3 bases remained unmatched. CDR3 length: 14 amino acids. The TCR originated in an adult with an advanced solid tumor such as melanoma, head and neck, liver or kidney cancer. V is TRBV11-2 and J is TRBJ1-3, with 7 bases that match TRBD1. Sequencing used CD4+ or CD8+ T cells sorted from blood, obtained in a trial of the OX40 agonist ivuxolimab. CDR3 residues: CASSTGQAGNTIYF. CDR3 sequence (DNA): TGTGCCAGCAGCACCGGACAGGCTGGAAACACCATATATTTT.